This T cell receptor (beta chain) was documented in a study of cytomegalovirus exposure and HLA in healthy donors. About the research overall: Of all 400 or so donors who were genotyped, about 80% belonged to the Caucasian-associated ancestry cluster. Notes on the study in general: Based on reports, TCR beta sequences accurately predicted HLA-A and HLA-B alleles for most subjects. Being productive about 87% or about 30% of the time was typical of most TCR beta V segments in an earlier analysis. Researchers reported in a later analysis that a missense DCLRE1C variant was tied to TCR beta V- and J-gene trimming.

Use of 60 Vbeta and 13 Jbeta primers characterized the PCR. Data came from immunoSEQ multiplex PCR; TCRdb stores just in-frame clones and leaves some out. Here the sample table reports tens of thousands of clones. As to this clone: What it recognizes is unknown.

The V end lost 0 bases, the J end lost 1 base, and 7 bases lay between the germline ends. The CDR3 spans 14 residues. Looked up from germline, CDR1 is SGHKS and CDR2 is YYEKEE (reference sequence). This receptor was obtained from a woman younger than 45 in good health and CMV-seropositive. The chain recombines TRBV5-5 with TRBJ2-5; D is undetermined. The sample comprised PBMCs. CDR3 protein: CASSLANSQETQYF. The CDR3 nucleotides are TGTGCCAGCAGCTTGGCCAACAGCCAAGAGACCCAGTACTTC.